This T cell receptor (beta chain) was identified during a study of T cell responses to AZD1222 COVID-19 vaccine. Combined were second doses at about 4 or about 12 weeks. About this clone: Its antigen is unidentified.

Findings of the study overall: The breadth and depth of Spike-specific TCRs increased once two AZD1222 doses had been given. Dominant CD4 TCR responses targeted spike regions 160-218 and 743-854. Females made up more of the donors, who were largely white British, and clonal diversity may have come out too low.

The repertoire was sequenced with immunoSEQ multiplex PCR; TCRdb's copy has only in-frame clones and lacks some. The sample carries about 110,000 clones, just under 95% recorded once. The CDR3 spans 13 residues. Germline V gives CDR1 MNHEY, CDR2 SVGEGT. V lost 2 bases and J 1 base, leaving 5 bases between the germline ends. The sequencing here drew on peripheral blood, taken 28 days after the second AZD1222 dose. The rearrangement uses TRBV6-2 or TRBV6-3 and TRBJ1-2; D unresolved. This sequence was found in an adult who received the AZD1222 COVID-19 vaccine. The CDR3 sequence: CASSYDHNYGYTF. The CDR3, as DNA: TGTGCCAGCAGTTACGACCATAACTATGGCTACACCTTC.